The 28 T cell receptor beta chains in this list originate from one sample, sequenced in a study of radiation and T cells in renal cell carcinoma. Indicated time point: baseline pretreatment blood. Sample treatment: 15 Gy SBRT to primary tumor, nephrectomy 4 weeks later. The data were produced by immunoSEQ multiplex PCR, yet TCRdb's version contains in-frame clones alone and is incomplete. The sample has about 160,000 clones, roughly nine tenths seen once. The sequenced sample was blood, obtained from a patient whose treatment included radiotherapy and nephrectomy. The receptor set was obtained from a woman in her seventies with renal cell carcinoma.

The chain joins TRBV7-2 to TRBJ1-2; D is uncertain. From germline, CDR1 is SGHTA and CDR2 FQGNSA. V dropped 6 bases and J dropped 7 bases, with 12 bases sitting between them. This CDR3 region has 12 residues. The DNA of the CDR3 is TGTGCCAGCAGTCCCTGGGGTGGTGGCTACACCTTC. Translating it yields CASSPWGGGYTF.

V gene TRBV19 combines with J gene TRBJ2-7; TRBD1 matches at 11 bases. The CDR3 extends over 14 amino acids. Germline V gene data show CDR1 as LNHDA and CDR2 as SQIVND (reference sequence). V lost 10 bases, J lost 1 base, and 6 bases stayed unmatched. In DNA, the CDR3 is TGTGCCACTAAGGGACAGGGGGAATCCTACGAGCAGTACTTC. It yields the protein CATKGQGESYEQYF.

The chain uses TRBV7-2 and TRBJ1-5; the match to TRBD1 covers 9 bases. There are 14 residues in the CDR3. Germline V gene data show CDR1 as SGHTA and CDR2 as FQGNSA. V gave up 5 bases and J gave up 7 bases; unmatched junction bases: 6. The DNA of the CDR3 is TGTGCCAGCAGCCCGAGACAGGGGGAACAGCCCCAGCATTTT. Translated, it gives CASSPRQGEQPQHF.

The chain recombines TRBV9 with TRBJ2-1; 7 nucleotides line up with TRBD1. Trimming at V came to 0 bases and at J to 8 bases, leaving 11 bases not matched to a gene. This CDR3 has 16 amino acids. Germline V CDR1 and CDR2: SGDLS, YYNGEE. The CDR3 region is CASSVDRGRSGDEQFF. The CDR3 DNA reads TGTGCCAGCAGCGTAGACAGGGGACGCTCTGGGGATGAGCAGTTCTTC.

The J gene is TRBJ2-4, the V gene TRBV9; 7 nucleotides agree with TRBD2. There are 15 residues in the CDR3. The germline V gene has CDR1 SGDLS and CDR2 YYNGEE. Trimming at V came to 2 bases and at J to 5 bases, leaving 7 bases not matched to a gene. CDR3 sequence: CASSVGGRAENIQYF. The CDR3 coding sequence is TGTGCCAGCAGCGTTGGAGGGAGGGCGGAAAACATTCAGTACTTC.

Regarding this clone: In the same sample, other DNA sequences code for this CDR3. This chain links TRBV9 with TRBJ1-3; D is undetermined. Trimming left V 0 bases short and J 4 bases short, with 2 bases between. The CDR3 runs to 12 residues. Germline values: CDR1 SGDLS, CDR2 YYNGEE. In DNA, the CDR3 is TGTGCCAGCAGCGTAGGGGGAAACACCATATATTTT. Translated: CASSVGGNTIYF.

The rearrangement links TRBV5-6 to TRBJ1-1; D is uncertain. The CDR3 length is 14 residues. V dropped 0 bases and J dropped 5 bases, with 11 bases sitting between them. Germline CDR1 reads SGHDT; CDR2 reads YYEEEE. The CDR3, as DNA: TGTGCCAGCAGCTTGGAGGTTATTGGGACTGAAGCTTTCTTT. Residues: CASSLEVIGTEAFF.

V and J are TRBV5-1 and TRBJ1-2, with a tentative D call TRBD1 (6 bases). The CDR3 sequence is 12 residues long. Germline loops: CDR1 SGHRS, CDR2 YFSETQ. The V end was cut by 0 bases, the J end by 8 bases, with 8 bases between. The CDR3 DNA reads as TGCGCCAGCAGCTTGGTAGGGGGAGGCTACACCTTC. It specifies CASSLVGGGYTF.

V and J are TRBV30 and TRBJ1-1; D unresolved. CDR1 and CDR2 from the germline V gene are GTSNPN and SVGIG (reference sequence). The CDR3 sequence is 11 residues long. Trimming removed 5 bases from V and 1 base from J, with 5 bases in between. The CDR3 bases are TGTGCCTGGGGGAGGAACACTGAAGCTTTCTTT. It codes for CAWGRNTEAFF.

This chain uses TRBV2 with TRBJ2-1, with 10 bases that match TRBD2. The CDR3 has 14 residues. The J segment lost 7 bases and the V segment lost 5 bases, leaving 5 bases of the junction unmatched. Germline loops: CDR1 SNHLY, CDR2 FYNNEI. DNA for the CDR3: TGTGCCAGCAGTAGCGGGGGGGCGGTAAATGAGCAGTTCTTC. The encoded protein is CASSSGGAVNEQFF.

The chain links TRBV18 to TRBJ2-3; possibly TRBD2 for D (5 bases). The CDR3 runs to 16 residues. Germline CDR1 is KGHSH and CDR2 is LQKENI. The germline V and J ends were trimmed by 3 bases and 0 bases, with 13 bases remaining between them. The CDR3 DNA follows: TGTGCCAGCTCACCGAACTGGCGGGCTAGCACAGATACGCAGTATTTT. Its protein is CASSPNWRASTDTQYF.

The chain carries TRBV5-1 and TRBJ2-7; maybe TRBD1 (6 bases). The CDR3 is 16 amino acids. V was clipped by 4 bases and J by 0 bases, with 17 bases between them. Germline CDR1 and CDR2: SGHRS and YFSETQ. In nucleotides, the CDR3 is TGCGCCAGCAGCGTAACAGGGACACTTCCCTCCTACGAGCAGTACTTC. Residues: CASSVTGTLPSYEQYF.

This chain links TRBV4-1 with TRBJ2-5; D possibly corresponds to TRBD2 (7 bases). Germline CDR1 and CDR2: MGHRA and YSYEKL. The CDR3 is made up of 13 amino acids. V was pared by 0 bases and J by 8 bases, with 10 bases between. CDR3 region: CASSQDPGGTQYF. The CDR3 DNA follows: TGCGCCAGCAGCCAAGATCCGGGGGGCACCCAGTACTTC.

The chain is built from TRBV19 and TRBJ1-2; no definite D call. CDR1 is LNHDA, CDR2 SQIVND, per germline (reference sequence). Trimming cost V 1 base and J 0 bases, with 12 bases left between them. There are 16 residues in the CDR3. The CDR3 DNA reads as TGTGCCAGTAGTATAGCGTGGCGGCAGACTAACTATGGCTACACCTTC. Protein product: CASSIAWRQTNYGYTF.

This clone showed up just a few times. The chain links TRBV5-1 to TRBJ2-3; 7 bases fit TRBD2. The CDR3 has 16 amino acids. Germline loops: CDR1 SGHRS, CDR2 YFSETQ. With V trimmed by 1 base and J by 3 bases, 8 bases remained unmatched. The CDR3 reads CASSLLRGWFTDTQYF. The CDR3 DNA reads TGCGCCAGCAGCTTGTTGCGGGGGTGGTTTACAGATACGCAGTATTTT.

The rearrangement uses TRBV5-4 and TRBJ2-3, with 7 nucleotides matching TRBD2. CDR3 length: 15 amino acids. Germline assignment: CDR1 SGHNT and CDR2 YYREEE (reference sequence). Trimming cost V 5 bases and J 0 bases; bases outside gene matches: 6. The CDR3 loop reads CASRRDYLSTDTQYF. Here the CDR3 DNA reads TGTGCCAGCAGACGGGACTACTTAAGCACAGATACGCAGTATTTT.

V gene TRBV27 combines with J gene TRBJ1-2; D is possibly TRBD1 (6 bases). V dropped 6 bases and J dropped 6 bases, with 17 bases sitting between them. CDR1 and CDR2 from the germline V gene are MNHEY and SMNVEV (reference sequence). The CDR3 runs 14 residues. The CDR3 protein is CASSYRDPGHGYTF. The CDR3, as DNA: TGTGCCAGCAGCTACAGGGACCCGGGGCATGGCTACACCTTC.

The V and J genes are TRBV2 and TRBJ2-2; a weak D match, TRBD2 (5 bases). The CDR3 covers 13 residues. Germline loops: CDR1 SNHLY, CDR2 FYNNEI. Trimming pared 5 bases from V and 4 bases from J, leaving 8 bases between. The CDR3 spells CASSTTSTGELFF. Written as DNA, the CDR3 is TGTGCCAGCAGTACAACTAGCACCGGGGAGCTGTTTTTT.

For the CDR3, the DNA is TGTGCCAGCAGTTTCGGGAGACAAGATTCACCCCTCCACTTT. It translates to CASSFGRQDSPLHF. The genes are TRBV27 and TRBJ1-6; D is uncertain. Germline-derived CDR1 and CDR2 are MNHEY and SMNVEV (reference sequence). V was trimmed by 3 bases and J by 8 bases, leaving 11 bases between them. There are 14 residues in the CDR3.

V and J are TRBV5-4 and TRBJ1-1; tentatively, D is TRBD1 (6 bases). CDR1 and CDR2 (germline): SGHNT, YYREEE (reference sequence). Trimming took 4 bases from V and 1 from J, leaving 8 bases between them. The CDR3 runs 13 residues. The CDR3 here is CASSKQGNTEAFF. The CDR3 DNA follows: TGTGCCAGCAGCAAACAGGGGAACACTGAAGCTTTCTTT.

The rearrangement uses TRBV5-5 and TRBJ1-4, with D possibly TRBD1 on 5 matching bases. The germline V and J ends were trimmed by 3 bases and 5 bases, with 14 bases remaining between them. Germline V gene data show CDR1 as SGHKS and CDR2 as YYEKEE (reference sequence). The CDR3 extends over 15 amino acids. Here the CDR3 DNA reads TGTGCCAGCAGCTCCGGGGGGACCACGAATGAAAAACTGTTTTTT. Translation gives CASSSGGTTNEKLFF.

CDR3 DNA sequence: TGCGCCAGCAGCCAGCAAGGGACAGATACGCAGTATTTT. Protein product: CASSQQGTDTQYF. This chain links TRBV5-1 with TRBJ2-3; D uncertain. Trimming took off 4 bases at V and 3 bases at J, with 9 bases between the two ends. Germline assignment: CDR1 SGHRS and CDR2 YFSETQ. CDR3 length equals 13 residues.

The gene calls are TRBV28 and TRBJ1-4, with 9 bases matching TRBD1. With V trimmed by 6 bases and J by 6 bases, 11 bases remained unmatched. Germline lookup yields CDR1 MDHEN and CDR2 SYDVKM. The CDR3 runs 16 residues. The CDR3: CASSISTGGAYEKLFF. CDR3 coding DNA: TGTGCCAGCAGCATATCAACAGGGGGCGCATATGAAAAACTGTTTTTT.

The J gene is TRBJ1-6, the V gene TRBV4-1; the D is unclear. Germline assignment: CDR1 MGHRA and CDR2 YSYEKL. The CDR3 runs 15 residues. Trimming stripped 4 bases from V and 10 bases from J, with 17 bases between. CDR3 amino acids: CASSRGEASRSPLHF. CDR3 sequence (DNA): TGCGCCAGCAGCCGAGGAGAAGCTTCCCGGTCACCCCTCCACTTT.

This chain uses TRBV5-4 with TRBJ2-1; 8 bases fit TRBD1. From germline, CDR1 is SGHNT and CDR2 YYREEE (reference sequence). The length of the CDR3 is 15 residues. V was clipped by 4 bases and J by 1 base; unmatched bases: 4. The CDR3 nucleotides are TGTGCCAGCAGCCCCCGGGACAGGTCCTACAATGAGCAGTTCTTC. As protein: CASSPRDRSYNEQFF.

The chain combines TRBV21-1 with TRBJ1-2. TRBV21-1 is marked as a pseudogene. The CDR3 length is 15 residues. The CDR3 loop reads CASSKALKGARGYTF. For the CDR3, the DNA is TGTGCCAGCAGCAAAGCGCTCAAAGGAGCCAGAGGCTACACCTTC.

This chain connects TRBV11-2 to TRBJ2-7; 7 nucleotides match TRBD1. This CDR3 spans 13 amino acids. Germline CDR1 reads SGHAT; CDR2 reads FQNNGV. Germline trimming cut 5 bases from V and 1 base from J; bases unmatched to any gene: 2. The CDR3 is CASSEGQSYEQYF. DNA of the CDR3: TGTGCCAGCAGCGAGGGACAGTCCTACGAGCAGTACTTC.

V is TRBV29-1 and J is TRBJ2-3, with D unclear. In germline, CDR1 is SQVTM, CDR2 ANQGSEA. V was trimmed by 4 bases and J by 2 bases, leaving 7 bases between them. This CDR3 is 12 amino acids long. The CDR3 DNA reads as TGCAGCGTTGGCCGCCACACAGATACGCAGTATTTT. Translation gives CSVGRHTDTQYF.